The next 9 T cell receptor beta chains were all read from a single sample in a study of blood T cell repertoires in COVID-19. TCRdb keeps only in-frame clones here, not all; method: immunoSEQ multiplex PCR. The sample records about 140,000 clones, 65% to 80% being singletons. Sequencing was performed on peripheral blood. These TCRs come from an elderly man with acute or convalescent COVID-19.

This clone was observed a single time. J is TRBJ2-1 and V is TRBV9, with 7 nucleotides matching TRBD2. Germline CDR1 and CDR2: SGDLS and YYNGEE. With 2 bases clipped from V and 4 bases from J, the junction kept 6 bases outside the gene matches. The CDR3 consists of 15 residues. The CDR3, as DNA: TGTGCCAGCAGCGTGGGGGGGACTGAATACAATGAGCAGTTCTTC. Translation gives CASSVGGTEYNEQFF.

The genes are TRBV7-2 and TRBJ1-1; D not resolved. V was trimmed by 2 bases and J by 6 bases, leaving 10 bases between them. CDR3 length: 13 residues. Germline V gives CDR1 SGHTA, CDR2 FQGNSA. The CDR3 coding sequence is TGTGCCAGCAGCTTAAGCCTTAAGTCTGAAGCTTTCTTT. Residues: CASSLSLKSEAFF.

The V gene is TRBV7-3, the J gene TRBJ2-7; D is undetermined. CDR3 length: 14 residues. CDR1 SGHTA and CDR2 FQGTGA come from the germline V gene. Trimming stripped 5 bases from V and 5 bases from J, with 16 bases between. CDR3 nucleotide sequence: TGTGCCAGCAGCCTCTATATGAAGCCCCACGAGCAGTACTTC. Translation gives CASSLYMKPHEQYF.

This chain links TRBV5-1 with TRBJ2-1; 8 bases match TRBD2. The CDR3 runs 16 residues. Trimming took 0 bases from V and 6 from J; bases not matched to a gene: 8. Germline V gene lookup returns CDR1 SGHRS and CDR2 YFSETQ. CDR3 in amino acids: CASSLGWTSLANEQFF. In DNA form, the CDR3 reads TGCGCCAGCAGCTTGGGGTGGACTAGCCTCGCCAATGAGCAGTTCTTC. Filled out from reference TRBV5-1 and TRBJ2-1, the complete variable domain reads KAGVTQTPRYLIKTRGQQVTLSCSPISGHRSVSWYQQTPGQGLQFLFEYFSETQRNKGNFPGRFSGRQFSNSRSEMNVSTLELGDSALYLCASSLGWTSLANEQFFGPGTRLTVL.

J is TRBJ2-1 and V is TRBV7-9, with 7 nucleotides matching TRBD2. CDR1 is SEHNR and CDR2 is FQNEAQ in the germline V gene (reference sequence). Trimming cost V 3 bases and J 8 bases; bases outside gene matches: 1. CDR3 length: 12 amino acids. The chain's CDR3 is CASSFSGHEQFF. Here the CDR3 DNA reads TGTGCCAGCAGCTTTAGCGGGCATGAGCAGTTCTTC.

The chain recombines TRBV5-1 with TRBJ1-1; 8 bases are a match to TRBD1. With V trimmed by 4 bases and J by 1 base, 6 bases remained unmatched. Germline assignment: CDR1 SGHRS and CDR2 YFSETQ. This CDR3 has 15 amino acids. CDR3 residues: CASSPFGQGNTEAFF. The CDR3 coding sequence is TGCGCCAGCAGCCCCTTCGGACAGGGGAACACTGAAGCTTTCTTT.

This clone showed up just once. The rearrangement uses TRBV7-9 and TRBJ2-1; D gene unclear. Germline assignment: CDR1 SEHNR and CDR2 FQNEAQ (reference sequence). CDR3 length: 15 residues. Trimming removed 2 bases at V and 0 bases at J, with 8 bases between. The CDR3 reads CASSLYRSSYNEQFF. The CDR3 DNA reads TGTGCCAGCAGCTTATACAGAAGCTCCTACAATGAGCAGTTCTTC.

V is TRBV27 and J is TRBJ2-1; maybe TRBD1 (6 bases). Trimming removed 8 bases at V and 2 bases at J, with 10 bases between. The CDR3 has 13 residues. Germline CDR1 is MNHEY and CDR2 is SMNVEV (reference sequence). The CDR3 region is CASLGGPYNEQFF. Written as DNA, the CDR3 is TGTGCCAGCTTAGGGGGACCCTACAATGAGCAGTTCTTC.

The V gene is TRBV10-2, the J gene TRBJ2-7; 9 bases fit TRBD1. The CDR3 has 15 amino acids. Germline CDR1 WSHSY, CDR2 SAAADI. Losses at the gene ends were 0 bases for V and 3 bases for J; bases not matched to a gene: 3. In nucleotides, the CDR3 is TGCGCCAGCAGTGAGTCGAACAGGGGGCTCTACGAGCAGTACTTC. It yields the protein CASSESNRGLYEQYF.